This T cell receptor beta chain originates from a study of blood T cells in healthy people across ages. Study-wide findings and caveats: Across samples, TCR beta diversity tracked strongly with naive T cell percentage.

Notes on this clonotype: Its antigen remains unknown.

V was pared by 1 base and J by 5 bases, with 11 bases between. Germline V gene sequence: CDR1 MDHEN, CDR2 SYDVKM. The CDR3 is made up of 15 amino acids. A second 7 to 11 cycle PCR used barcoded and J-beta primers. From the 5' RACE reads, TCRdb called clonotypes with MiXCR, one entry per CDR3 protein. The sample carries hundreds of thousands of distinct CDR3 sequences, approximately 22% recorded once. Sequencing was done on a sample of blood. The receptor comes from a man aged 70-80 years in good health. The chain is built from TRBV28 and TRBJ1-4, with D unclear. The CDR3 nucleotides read TGTGCCAGCAGTTTATTATCGATAAAGAATGAAAAACTGTTTTTT. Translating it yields CASSLLSIKNEKLFF.